The 32 T cell receptor beta chains below come from one sample, sequenced in a study of siplizumab effects on memory and regulatory T cells. Only in-frame clones appear in the TCRdb table, and some are missing; sequencing was by immunoSEQ multiplex PCR. The data show roughly 68,000 clones, with 83% seen just once and about 3.8% held by the top ten. The sample comprised memory CD4+ T cells sorted from blood. The receptors were gathered from a human donor in good health.

The V call is TRBV2, the J call TRBJ1-2; maybe TRBD1 (5 bases). The CDR3 sequence is 13 residues long. CDR1 is SNHLY, CDR2 FYNNEI, per germline. Trimming took 8 bases from V and 5 from J, leaving 15 bases between them. The chain's CDR3 is CASGAGVMYGYTF. CDR3 bases: TGTGCCAGCGGGGCCGGGGTAATGTATGGCTACACCTTC. Based on the CDR3 plus reference TRBV2 and TRBJ1-2, the full variable domain is EPEVTQTPSHQVTQMGQEVILRCVPISNHLYFYWYRQILGQKVEFLVSFYNNEISEKSEIFDDQFSVERPDGSNFTLKIRSTKLEDSAMYFCASGAGVMYGYTFGSGTRLTVV.

The genes are TRBV4-1 and TRBJ2-7, with D possibly matching TRBD1 (6 bases). The ends were cut back, 1 base at V and 2 bases at J, with 12 bases in the middle. Germline assignment: CDR1 MGHRA and CDR2 YSYEKL. CDR3 length: 15 residues. The CDR3 here is CASSQAPQGPYEQYF. DNA for the CDR3: TGCGCCAGCAGCCAAGCGCCACAGGGCCCCTACGAGCAGTACTTC.

This CDR3 is CASSGIRWEGAGNTEAFF. In DNA form, the CDR3 reads TGTGCCAGCAGTGGTATAAGATGGGAGGGGGCAGGAAACACTGAAGCTTTCTTT. The chain employs TRBV2 and TRBJ1-1; 7 nucleotides agree with TRBD1. There are 18 residues in the CDR3. Germline trimming cut 4 bases from V and 2 bases from J; bases unmatched to any gene: 16. Germline lookup yields CDR1 SNHLY and CDR2 FYNNEI.

This chain links TRBV4-1 with TRBJ1-6; D remains unclear. The CDR3 is made up of 15 amino acids. Deletions cut 3 bases from V and 3 bases from J, with 9 bases between. Germline CDR1 MGHRA, CDR2 YSYEKL. As DNA, the CDR3 is TGCGCCAGCAGCCAGCCGGCCCTCTATAATTCACCCCTCCACTTT. Translation: CASSQPALYNSPLHF.

This clone was observed a few times. V is TRBV29-1 and J is TRBJ1-1; D unclear. The V gene lost 7 bases and the J gene lost 6 bases, with 21 bases spanning the gap. The length of the CDR3 is 14 residues. Germline V gene lookup returns CDR1 SQVTM and CDR2 ANQGSEA. CDR3 sequence (DNA): TGCAGCGAGAAGAAGACGGGCCACGCCGCTGAAGCTTTCTTT. Translated, it gives CSEKKTGHAAEAFF.

As regards this clone: In the same sample, other DNA sequences code for this CDR3. The chain has TRBV27 and TRBJ2-7; TRBD1 agrees at 7 bases. Germline assignment: CDR1 MNHEY and CDR2 SMNVEV (reference sequence). The CDR3 totals 13 residues. After removal of 4 bases from V and 3 bases from J, the junction contained 3 bases not matched to a gene. In nucleotides, the CDR3 is TGTGCCAGCAGTTCTTGGGACAGCTACGAGCAGTACTTC. Its translation is CASSSWDSYEQYF.

The chain couples TRBV6-5 to TRBJ1-3; 8 bases are shared with TRBD1. There are 15 residues in the CDR3. Germline values: CDR1 MNHEY, CDR2 SVGAGI. Unmatched junction bases numbered 3, after V lost 5 bases and J lost 0 bases. The chain's CDR3 is CASSRTGTSGNTIYF. CDR3 nucleotide sequence: TGTGCCAGCAGTAGGACAGGGACCTCTGGAAACACCATATATTTT.

This sequence joins TRBV2 and TRBJ2-3; 9 bases map to TRBD2. CDR1 and CDR2 (germline): SNHLY, FYNNEI. V gave up 8 bases and J gave up 1 base; unmatched junction bases: 10. CDR3 length equals 16 residues. DNA for the CDR3: TGTGCCAGCCAGTGGGCGGGAGGGCCTGGCACAGATACGCAGTATTTT. This sequence encodes CASQWAGGPGTDTQYF. Supplemented by reference TRBV2 and TRBJ2-3, the full variable domain reads EPEVTQTPSHQVTQMGQEVILRCVPISNHLYFYWYRQILGQKVEFLVSFYNNEISEKSEIFDDQFSVERPDGSNFTLKIRSTKLEDSAMYFCASQWAGGPGTDTQYFGPGTRLTVL.

The sample holds a few counts of this clone. The rearrangement joins TRBV5-6 to TRBJ1-2; 11 bases are a match to TRBD1. The germline gives CDR1 SGHDT, CDR2 YYEEEE. V trimming: 1 base; J trimming: 3 bases; junction bases outside the gene matches: 2. The CDR3 length is 15 residues. The CDR3 coding sequence is TGTGCCAGCAGCTTGAGGGACAGGGGGGACTATGGCTACACCTTC. This codes for CASSLRDRGDYGYTF.

This sequence joins TRBV5-6 and TRBJ2-5, with D uncertain. The V gene's germline CDR1 is SGHDT and CDR2 YYEEEE. Deletions cut 0 bases from V and 1 base from J, with 4 bases between. The CDR3 has 13 residues. CDR3 amino acids: CASSLAFQETQYF. CDR3 in DNA: TGTGCCAGCAGCTTGGCATTCCAAGAGACCCAGTACTTC.

The chain has TRBV11-3 and TRBJ2-3; possibly TRBD2 for D (5 bases). V was pared by 6 bases and J by 2 bases, with 9 bases between. Germline CDR1 SGHNT, CDR2 YENEEA. The CDR3 contains 13 residues. The chain's CDR3 is CASSLADTDTQYF. The CDR3 coding sequence is TGTGCCAGCAGTCTAGCCGACACAGATACGCAGTATTTT.

This clone was picked up a small number of times. The chain carries TRBV19 and TRBJ2-3; TRBD2 is a possible D gene (6 bases). V was pared by 6 bases and J by 2 bases, with 15 bases between. Germline assignment: CDR1 LNHDA and CDR2 SQIVND (reference sequence). This CDR3 is 15 amino acids long. CDR3 region: CASSRGGGDTDTQYF. Here the CDR3 DNA reads TGTGCCAGTAGCCGGGGTGGCGGGGACACAGATACGCAGTATTTT.

V gene TRBV2 combines with J gene TRBJ1-1; TRBD1 matches 8 bases. With 8 bases clipped from V and 5 bases from J, the junction kept 13 bases outside the gene matches. This CDR3 is 15 amino acids long. Per the germline V gene, CDR1 is SNHLY and CDR2 is FYNNEI. CDR3 in DNA: TGTGCCAGCGGACGGCCACAGGGGGGGTTAACTGAAGCTTTCTTT. This encodes CASGRPQGGLTEAFF. Full variable domain (remainder filled in from reference TRBV2 and TRBJ1-1): EPEVTQTPSHQVTQMGQEVILRCVPISNHLYFYWYRQILGQKVEFLVSFYNNEISEKSEIFDDQFSVERPDGSNFTLKIRSTKLEDSAMYFCASGRPQGGLTEAFFGQGTRLTVV.

The J gene is TRBJ1-2, the V gene TRBV2; D unresolved. In germline, CDR1 is SNHLY, CDR2 FYNNEI. The length of the CDR3 is 15 residues. Trimming shortened V by 6 bases and J by 7 bases, and 21 bases separated the two germline ends. The CDR3 coding sequence is TGTGCCAGCAGACCTCATCCGGGAGCCGGAACTGGCTACACCTTC. It codes for CASRPHPGAGTGYTF.

The gene calls are TRBV6-1 and TRBJ2-3; D is undetermined. Germline lookup yields CDR1 MNHNS and CDR2 SASEGT. This CDR3 region has 14 residues. The V and J ends lost 7 bases and 7 bases respectively, with 18 bases between them. The CDR3 DNA is TGTGCCAGCACGAAACCTGGGCCCCGATATACGCAGTATTTT. It encodes CASTKPGPRYTQYF.

This clone has a handful of counts. The chain joins TRBV6-6 to TRBJ1-2; 7 bases fit TRBD1. The germline V gene has CDR1 MNHNY and CDR2 SVGAGI (reference sequence). The ends lost 3 bases at V and 7 bases at J; junction bases unmatched: 14. The CDR3 is 16 amino acids. The CDR3 protein is CASSYSLMTGWSGYTF. The DNA for the CDR3 is TGTGCCAGCAGTTATTCTCTAATGACAGGGTGGAGTGGCTACACCTTC.

The chain links TRBV11-2 to TRBJ1-2; the match to TRBD1 covers 12 bases. This CDR3 is built from 15 residues. Germline V CDR1 and CDR2: SGHAT, FQNNGV. V shed 9 bases, J shed 4 bases, and the junction held 9 bases outside the gene matches. DNA of the CDR3: TGTGCCAGTTCCCGGGACAGGGGGCCCGGCTATGGCTACACCTTC. This gives the protein CASSRDRGPGYGYTF.

Details on this clone: Likely a read error: the CDR3 ends without its conserved phenylalanine or tryptophan. The chain employs TRBV7-3 and TRBJ2-3; 10 positions agree with TRBD2. CDR3 length: 15 amino acids. From germline, CDR1 is SGHTA and CDR2 FQGTGA. Losses at the gene ends were 1 base for V and 4 bases for J; bases not matched to a gene: 2. CDR3 in DNA: TGTGCCAGCAGCTTAAACCTAGCGGGAGCAGATACGCAGTATTTA. Translating gives CASSLNLAGADTQYL.

The chain uses TRBV6-5 and TRBJ1-5; a weak D match, TRBD1 (6 bases). V lost 6 bases to trimming and J lost 0 bases, with 12 bases between them. The CDR3 consists of 15 residues. From germline, CDR1 is MNHEY and CDR2 SVGAGI. The DNA for the CDR3 is TGTGCCAGCAGCTCTAAGGGACATAGCAATCAGCCCCAGCATTTT. Translating it yields CASSSKGHSNQPQHF.

V is TRBV6-6 and J is TRBJ1-1; 9 positions match TRBD1. V was clipped by 5 bases and J by 11 bases; unmatched bases: 15. Germline V gene data show CDR1 as MNHNY and CDR2 as SVGAGI (reference sequence). The CDR3 has 15 residues. The DNA for the CDR3 is TGTGCCAGCAGTCCCCTTACAGGGGGCGTGGTGGTCGCTTTCTTT. Residues: CASSPLTGGVVVAFF.

This chain uses TRBV4-2 with TRBJ2-1, with D unresolved. This CDR3 spans 15 amino acids. CDR1 LGHNA and CDR2 YNFKEQ come from the germline V gene. Trimming took 4 bases from V and 8 from J, leaving 18 bases between them. The CDR3, as DNA: TGTGCCAGCAGCCCCCTAAGGACCCTAGACGATGAGCAGTTCTTC. It encodes CASSPLRTLDDEQFF.

The V call is TRBV30, the J call TRBJ2-1; 10 bases are shared with TRBD2. V dropped 4 bases and J dropped 8; count of bases not matched to a gene: 2. From germline, CDR1 is GTSNPN and CDR2 SVGIG (reference sequence). The CDR3 is 12 amino acids. The CDR3 DNA is TGTGCCTGGACTAGCGGGAGAGATGAGCAGTTCTTC. Translated: CAWTSGRDEQFF.

V usage is TRBV28 and J usage is TRBJ2-2; 7 bases line up with TRBD1. Per germline, CDR1 MDHEN and CDR2 SYDVKM. Trimming removed 5 bases from V and 8 bases from J; junction bases left unmatched: 5. There are 13 residues in the CDR3. CDR3 sequence (DNA): TGTGCCAGCAGTGCAGGGGGTAGGGGGGAGCTGTTTTTT. It codes for CASSAGGRGELFF. The full variable domain, in which reference TRBV28 and TRBJ2-2 provide the parts outside the CDR3, is DVKVTQSSRYLVKRTGEKVFLECVQDMDHENMFWYRQDPGLGLRLIYFSYDVKMKEKGDIPEGYSVSREKKERFSLILESASTNQTSMYLCASSAGGRGELFFGEGSRLTVL.

In this sample, this clone turned up once. This chain uses TRBV19 with TRBJ1-5; D uncertain. The germline V gene encodes CDR1 LNHDA and CDR2 SQIVND (reference sequence). The V gene lost 7 bases and the J gene lost 3 bases, with 13 bases spanning the gap. CDR3 length: 14 amino acids. CDR3 bases: TGTGCCAGTAATCTTGCACAGCTCAATCAGCCCCAGCATTTT. The encoded protein is CASNLAQLNQPQHF.

The rearrangement uses TRBV5-8 and TRBJ2-2; D remains ambiguous. V was trimmed by 2 bases and J by 6 bases, leaving 14 bases between them. Germline V gene lookup returns CDR1 SGHTS and CDR2 YDEGEE. The CDR3 covers 15 residues. CDR3 region: CASSLIGQVAGELFF. Here the CDR3 DNA reads TGTGCCAGCAGCTTAATAGGTCAGGTCGCCGGGGAGCTGTTTTTT. Based on the CDR3 plus reference TRBV5-8 and TRBJ2-2, the full variable domain is EAGVTQSPTHLIKTRGQQATLRCSPISGHTSVYWYQQALGLGLQFLLWYDEGEERNRGNFPPRFSGRQFPNYSSELNVNALELEDSALYLCASSLIGQVAGELFFGEGSRLTVL.

The chain is built from TRBV30 and TRBJ2-7, with D unresolved. The V end was cut by 2 bases, the J end by 3 bases, with 8 bases between. The CDR3 has 12 residues. Germline-derived CDR1 and CDR2 are GTSNPN and SVGIG (reference sequence). The CDR3 reads CAWSTGFYEQYF. In nucleotides, the CDR3 is TGTGCCTGGAGTACTGGGTTCTACGAGCAGTACTTC.

The chain combines TRBV19 with TRBJ1-4, with 10 nucleotides matching TRBD1. The CDR3 has 15 amino acids. V trimming: 7 bases; J trimming: 7 bases; junction bases outside the gene matches: 9. Germline CDR1 is LNHDA and CDR2 is SQIVND (reference sequence). The CDR3 sequence is CASTGQGTLSEKLFF. The CDR3 bases are TGTGCCAGTACGGGACAGGGGACTCTTAGTGAAAAACTGTTTTTT.

The chain couples TRBV19 to TRBJ1-3; TRBD1 aligns across 9 bases. Losses at the gene ends were 7 bases for V and 1 base for J; bases not matched to a gene: 2. This CDR3 region has 14 residues. Germline CDR1 LNHDA, CDR2 SQIVND (reference sequence). The CDR3 DNA reads as TGTGCCAGTATTGACAGGGGGTCTGGAAACACCATATATTTT. It translates to CASIDRGSGNTIYF.

This clone was found once. The chain carries TRBV29-1 and TRBJ1-4, with 8 positions matching TRBD1. Germline loops: CDR1 SQVTM, CDR2 ANQGSEA. V lost 6 bases and J lost 5; bases outside the gene matches: 5. CDR3 length equals 13 residues. CDR3 DNA sequence: TGCAGCGTATCCGGGACAGGAAATGAAAAACTGTTTTTT. It encodes CSVSGTGNEKLFF. The full variable domain, with the rest looked up from reference TRBV29-1 and TRBJ1-4, is SAVISQKPSRDICQRGTSLTIQCQVDSQVTMMFWYRQQPGQSLTLIATANQGSEATYESGFVIDKFPISRPNLTFSTLTVSNMSPEDSSIYLCSVSGTGNEKLFFGSGTQLSVL.

Here the CDR3 reads CASIIQTGGGYGYTF. The CDR3 region has the DNA TGTGCCAGTATAATCCAAACAGGGGGCGGATATGGCTACACCTTC. The chain is built from TRBV19 and TRBJ1-2; the match to TRBD1 covers 9 bases. The CDR3 has 15 amino acids. Germline lookup yields CDR1 LNHDA and CDR2 SQIVND (reference sequence). V lost 7 bases to trimming and J lost 5 bases; unmatched junction nucleotides: 11.

Here the CDR3 DNA reads TGTGCCAGCAGTCTCAGTAACGGAGATGGCTACACCTTC. This translates into CASSLSNGDGYTF. The genes are TRBV28 and TRBJ1-2; unclear D gene. Germline assignment: CDR1 MDHEN and CDR2 SYDVKM. The V end was cut by 5 bases, the J end by 6 bases, with 13 bases between. This CDR3 region has 13 residues.

The table lists this clone with a count of one. The chain uses TRBV5-4 and TRBJ2-7; 7 bases are shared with TRBD1. Per the germline V gene, CDR1 is SGHNT and CDR2 is YYREEE (reference sequence). CDR3 size: 14 residues. V shed 4 bases and J 5 bases; nucleotides not matched to a gene: 9. CDR3 DNA sequence: TGTGCCAGCAGCATGACAGGGAACTTTCACGAGCAGTACTTC. Protein sequence: CASSMTGNFHEQYF.